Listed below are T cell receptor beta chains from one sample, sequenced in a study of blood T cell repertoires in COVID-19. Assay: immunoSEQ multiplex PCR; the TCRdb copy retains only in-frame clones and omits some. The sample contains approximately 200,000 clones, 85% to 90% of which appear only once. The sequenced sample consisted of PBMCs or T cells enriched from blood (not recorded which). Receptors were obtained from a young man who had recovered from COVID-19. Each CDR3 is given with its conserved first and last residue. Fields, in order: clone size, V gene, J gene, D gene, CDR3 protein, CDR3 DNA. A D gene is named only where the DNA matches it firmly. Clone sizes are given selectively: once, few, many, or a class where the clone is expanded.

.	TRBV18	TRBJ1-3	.	CASSPTSGAGNTIYF	TGTGCCAGCTCACCAACGTCGGGGGCTGGAAACACCATATATTTT
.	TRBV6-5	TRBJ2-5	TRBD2	CASRQAGNGETQYF	TGTGCCAGCAGGCAAGCGGGGAACGGAGAGACCCAGTACTTC
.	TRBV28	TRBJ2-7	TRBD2	CASSLPQTSGRRDEQYF	TGTGCCAGCAGTTTACCCCAGACTAGCGGGAGAAGGGACGAGCAGTACTTC
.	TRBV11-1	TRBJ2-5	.	CASSLRTEETQYF	TGTGCCAGCAGCCTCCGGACTGAAGAGACCCAGTACTTC
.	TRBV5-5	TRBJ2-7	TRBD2	CASSLTIAGGPYEQYF	TGTGCCAGCAGCTTGACCATAGCGGGAGGGCCCTACGAGCAGTACTTC
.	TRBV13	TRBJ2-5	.	CASSLGQAEETQYF	TGTGCCAGCAGCTTAGGCCAGGCCGAGGAGACCCAGTACTTC
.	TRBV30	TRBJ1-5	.	CAWSVSGAQHF	TGTGCCTGGAGTGTATCCGGGGCCCAGCATTTT
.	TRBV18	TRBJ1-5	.	CASPGGTGGSNQPQHF	TGTGCCAGCCCCGGGGGGACTGGGGGTAGCAATCAGCCCCAGCATTTT
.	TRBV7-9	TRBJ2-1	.	CASSSSRGGEYNEQFF	TGTGCCAGCAGCTCATCCCGGGGCGGGGAATACAATGAGCAGTTCTTC
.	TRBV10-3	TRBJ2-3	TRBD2	CAISLAGGRDTQYF	TGTGCCATCAGCTTAGCCGGGGGGAGGGATACGCAGTATTTT
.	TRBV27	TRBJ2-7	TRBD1	CASSIQTRGPYEQYF	TGTGCCAGCAGTATCCAGACCAGGGGGCCCTACGAGCAGTACTTC
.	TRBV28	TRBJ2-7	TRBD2	CASSPSGIPYEQYF	TGTGCCAGCAGTCCTAGCGGGATACCCTACGAGCAGTACTTC
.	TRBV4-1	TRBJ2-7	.	CASSQEEGYEQYF	TGCGCCAGCAGCCAAGAGGAGGGCTACGAGCAGTACTTC
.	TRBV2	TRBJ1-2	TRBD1	CASRRMDRDLYGYTF	TGTGCCAGCAGGAGAATGGACAGGGACCTATATGGCTACACCTTC
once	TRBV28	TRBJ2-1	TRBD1	CASRPRDRPVNEQFF	TGTGCCAGCAGACCTAGGGACAGACCCGTTAATGAGCAGTTCTTC
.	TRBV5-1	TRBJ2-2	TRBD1	CASSLADRAVGELFF	TGCGCCAGCAGCTTGGCCGACAGGGCGGTCGGGGAGCTGTTTTTT
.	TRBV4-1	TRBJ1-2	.	CASSQANRATNYGYTF	TGCGCCAGCAGCCAAGCGAACAGGGCGACTAACTATGGCTACACCTTC